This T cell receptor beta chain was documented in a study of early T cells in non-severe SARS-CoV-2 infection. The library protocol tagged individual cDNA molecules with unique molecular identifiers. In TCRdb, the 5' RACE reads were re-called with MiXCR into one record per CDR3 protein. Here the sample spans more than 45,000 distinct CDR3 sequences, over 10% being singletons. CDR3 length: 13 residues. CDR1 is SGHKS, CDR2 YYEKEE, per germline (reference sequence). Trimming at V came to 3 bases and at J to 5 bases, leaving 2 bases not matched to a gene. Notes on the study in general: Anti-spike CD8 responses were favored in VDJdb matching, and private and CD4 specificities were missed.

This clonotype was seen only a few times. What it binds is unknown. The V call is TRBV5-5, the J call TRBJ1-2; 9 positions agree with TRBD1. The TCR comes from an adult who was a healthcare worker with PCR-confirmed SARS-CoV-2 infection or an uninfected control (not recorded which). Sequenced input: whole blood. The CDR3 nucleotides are TGTGCCAGCAGCTATGGGACAGGGTATGGCTACACCTTC. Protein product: CASSYGTGYGYTF.